This TCR beta chain is drawn from a study of blood T cell repertoires in COVID-19 (dated by TCRdb to the early 2020s). About the investigation overall: Samples covering the acute and convalescent phases of COVID-19 were provided by collaborators in the United States, Italy and Spain. HLA class I and class II types, where available, came from metadata supplied by the sample provider rather than from assay-based typing. Subjects who had been exposed to COVID-19, were actively infected with it, or had recovered from it provided the deeply sampled blood TCRbeta repertoires that made up the dataset. Nearly every sample came with metadata listing a de-identified subject ID, COVID-19 status, age in years and sex. The material from the prospective study consisted of cDNA or gDNA derived from T cells, B-cell-depleted T cells, or PBMCs. The repertoires were released in a freely available public database meant as a resource for research on the immune response to SARS-CoV-2. Samples came from the ongoing ImmuneRACE study (first 160 participants) plus 1,254 subjects from 6 global collaborators. The research as a whole found: How much clinical and demographic metadata was included differed by source and by participant, and the metadata was provided uncurated.

Via the germline V gene (reference sequence), CDR1 is MNHEY and CDR2 SMNVEV. V and J lose 6 bases and 4 bases, and a span of 13 bases separates them. The CDR3 runs 13 amino acids, cysteine and phenylalanine included. This entry keeps only the CDR3 DNA: 39 bases, framed from base 1. The immunoSEQ Assay, a bias-controlled multiplex PCR, was used to amplify TCRbeta CDR3 regions from genomic DNA. In the authors' own workflow: The number of nucleated cells in each sample was estimated from the amplification of reference gene primers within the assay. To quantify the absolute abundance of each unique TCRbeta CDR3 rearrangement, sequence reads were collapsed and filtered. For each sample, productive Simpson clonality was calculated by taking the square root of Simpson's diversity index across productive rearrangements. As stored in TCRdb, this immuneACCESS dataset retains in-frame rearrangements with V and J assigned. A fraction of the clones does not appear; measured against another copy, unresolved V genes explain less than half of the discrepancy, and the remainder lacks a known reason. D and trimming come from the DNA, and the V and J calls and clone size come from that table. This sample gives under 150,000 clones in total; around 86% of them show up just once. About 9.9% of the sample comes from the top ten.

Collaborating institutions collected whole blood in K2EDTA tubes following their own protocols. For TCRbeta analysis, collaborators shipped samples in one of three forms: frozen whole blood, isolated PBMCs, or DNA extracted from either of those sample types. Comment on this clone: The specificity of this receptor is unknown. No quality values exist for individual bases; no much larger clone is one base distant.

The specimen was peripheral blood. This chain joins TRBV27 to TRBJ2-7, with a tentative D gene TRBD2 over 6 matching bases. The receptor's source is a man aged 40-55 years with active or convalescent COVID-19. The encoded CDR3 is CASRGGGKYEQYF. DNA sequence: TGTGCCAGCAGGGGAGGAGGGAAATACGAGCAGTACTTC.